What follows is one T cell receptor (beta chain) and its context. PCR primers comprised 60 Vbeta and 13 Jbeta primers. Profiling relied on immunoSEQ multiplex PCR, and the TCRdb table lists in-frame clones only, not all of them. Of around 280,000 clones in the sample, about 90% were seen once. This entry is derived from a study of cytomegalovirus exposure and HLA in healthy donors. The CDR3 spans 13 residues. V dropped 4 bases and J dropped 0 bases, with 6 bases sitting between them. Looked up from germline, CDR1 is SGDLS and CDR2 is YYNGEE. Sequences were obtained from PBMCs. This receptor was obtained from a young woman in good health and CMV-seronegative. The chain carries TRBV9 and TRBJ2-3; D gene uncertain. The CDR3 DNA sequence: TGTGCCAGCAGCACTATTAGCACAGATACGCAGTATTTT. Translated, it gives CASSTISTDTQYF.